This T cell receptor (beta chain) was captured by sequencing in a study of blood T cells in healthy people across ages. With a J-beta primer mix and a sample-barcoded 5' primer, a second PCR ran about 7 to 11 cycles. One entry per CDR3 protein results from TCRdb running MiXCR on the 5' RACE reads. The sample lists some 1.5 million distinct CDR3 sequences; 25% to 30% were seen once. This clonotype was obtained from a young woman in good health. The sequencing input was blood.

CDR3 bases: TGTGCCAGCAGTGAAGGGACTACCGGGGTCAATGAGCAGTTCTTC. The encoded protein is CASSEGTTGVNEQFF. This rearrangement joins TRBV2 to TRBJ2-1, with D possibly being TRBD2 (6 bases). The length of the CDR3 is 15 residues. Per germline, CDR1 SNHLY and CDR2 FYNNEI. Trimming removed 1 base from V and 6 bases from J, with 13 bases in between. Full variable domain (rest looked up from reference TRBV2 and TRBJ2-1): EPEVTQTPSHQVTQMGQEVILRCVPISNHLYFYWYRQILGQKVEFLVSFYNNEISEKSEIFDDQFSVERPDGSNFTLKIRSTKLEDSAMYFCASSEGTTGVNEQFFGPGTRLTVL.